This TCR beta chain is drawn from a study of blood T cell repertoires in COVID-19. Study-level information: The study drew acute and convalescent COVID-19 samples from the United States, Italy and Spain. Sources were T cells, B-cell-depleted T cells, or PBMCs; the material itself was cDNA or gDNA.

This CDR3 contains 13 residues. Germline loops: CDR1 MNHEY, CDR2 SVGAGI. Trimming pared 6 bases from V and 10 bases from J, leaving 13 bases between. Per the original methods: Nucleated cell number was recorded as an estimate derived from reference gene primer amplification. Measured with immunoSEQ multiplex PCR; TCRdb has only the in-frame clones, and not every one. The V and J calls and clone size are taken from that table; D and trimming were inferred from the DNA. The sample lists about 150,000 clones, about 85% seen once, with more than 2% in the top ten. The chain uses TRBV6-5 and TRBJ1-6; D possibly corresponds to TRBD1 (5 bases). What was sequenced was peripheral blood. This receptor was obtained from a woman aged 70-85 years with acute or convalescent COVID-19. The CDR3: CASRAGGDSPLHF. The CDR3 coding sequence is TGTGCCAGCAGGGCGGGGGGGGACTCACCCCTCCACTTT.